This T cell receptor beta chain stems from a study of radiotherapy plus CTLA-4 blockade in lung cancer. Study-level information: Of the patients, roughly 20% showed objective responses and about 30% attained disease control.

In its sample, this clone was seen once. Antigen: not known. Sequenced by immunoSEQ multiplex PCR; TCRdb stores in-frame clones only, minus some. The profile shows approximately 100,000 clones, around 83% of them singletons. Study results and caveats: With interferon-beta, early dynamics of blood T cell clones were reported to best predict response.

The TCR originated in a human donor with non-small cell lung cancer who had a partial response to radiotherapy plus ipilimumab. This specimen was peripheral blood, taken from a patient treated with radiotherapy plus ipilimumab.

CDR3 region: CASSSGLAGFTATNEQFF. The CDR3 bases are TGTGCCAGCAGCTCCGGACTAGCGGGATTTACGGCAACCAATGAGCAGTTCTTC. The chain combines TRBV5-4 with TRBJ2-1; 12 nucleotides line up with TRBD2. The CDR3 totals 18 residues. Trimming took 3 bases from V and 6 from J; bases not matched to a gene: 13. Germline V gene data show CDR1 as SGHNT and CDR2 as YYREEE (reference sequence).